This T cell receptor (beta chain) appears in the sequencing data of a study of early T cells in non-severe SARS-CoV-2 infection. Across the study: Sequencing of unsorted whole blood was done on bulk RNA, leaving chains unpaired. Study-level results: The study's VDJdb matching favored anti-spike CD8 responses and missed private and CD4 specificities.

This clonotype was counted only a few times. Its antigen is not identified. The CDR3 runs 14 residues. CDR1 is SNHLY, CDR2 FYNNEI, per germline. After removal of 7 bases from V and 4 bases from J, the junction contained 9 bases not matched to a gene. The library protocol tagged individual cDNA molecules with unique molecular identifiers. One entry per CDR3 protein, called by TCRdb with MiXCR from the 5' RACE reads. Here the sample spans 55,000 to 75,000 distinct CDR3 sequences, 9% to 10% being singletons. The chain recombines TRBV2 with TRBJ1-1; 7 bases align to TRBD1. Sample: whole blood, taken at baseline. The receptor was derived from an adult who was a healthcare worker with PCR-confirmed SARS-CoV-2 infection or an uninfected control (not recorded which). In nucleotides, the CDR3 is TGTGCCAGCACCGGGGGGACAGCCAGCACTGAAGCTTTCTTT. Translation: CASTGGTASTEAFF.